This T cell receptor beta chain was captured by sequencing in a study of graft-versus-host responses after intestinal transplantation. At the level of the study: Each patient got anti-thymocyte globulin induction, then tacrolimus and steroids for roughly 3 years. The study's findings and limits: Graft-versus-host to host-versus-graft clonal ratios in allografts were high in patients with graft-donor T cell macrochimerism. Some GvH clones were seen earlier in gut or blood, suggesting intestinal origin. Circulating GvH clones peaking coincided with falling HvG clones soon after transplant.

Concerning this clone itself: The antigen is undetermined.

Assay used: immunoSEQ multiplex PCR; TCRdb lists only in-frame clones, some missing. The sample yields some 85,000 clones, just under 95% seen once. This receptor was identified in a human donor who was the organ donor for an intestinal transplant. The input for sequencing was unstimulated CD8+ T cells sorted from spleen or lymph node cells, taken before transplant.

The CDR3 loop reads CASSSGQRNSPLHF. The CDR3 region has the DNA TGTGCCAGCAGTTCTGGACAGCGAAATTCACCCCTCCACTTT. The chain is built from TRBV27 and TRBJ1-6; tentatively, D is TRBD1 (6 bases). The CDR3 sequence is 14 residues long. Germline V gene sequence: CDR1 MNHEY, CDR2 SMNVEV (reference sequence). Trimming removed 4 bases from V and 7 bases from J, with 11 bases in between.